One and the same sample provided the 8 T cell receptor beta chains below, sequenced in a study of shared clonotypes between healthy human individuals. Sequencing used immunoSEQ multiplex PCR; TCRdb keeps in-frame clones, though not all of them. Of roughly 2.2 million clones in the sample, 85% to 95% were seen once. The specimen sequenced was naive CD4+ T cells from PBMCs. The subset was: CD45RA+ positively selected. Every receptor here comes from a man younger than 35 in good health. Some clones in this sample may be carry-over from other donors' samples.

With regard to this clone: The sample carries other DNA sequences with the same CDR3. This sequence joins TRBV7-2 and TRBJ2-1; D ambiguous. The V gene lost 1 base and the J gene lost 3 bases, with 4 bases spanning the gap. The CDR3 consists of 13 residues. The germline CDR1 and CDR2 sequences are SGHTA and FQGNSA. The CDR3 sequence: CASSLVVYNEQFF. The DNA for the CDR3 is TGTGCCAGCAGCTTAGTGGTCTACAATGAGCAGTTCTTC.

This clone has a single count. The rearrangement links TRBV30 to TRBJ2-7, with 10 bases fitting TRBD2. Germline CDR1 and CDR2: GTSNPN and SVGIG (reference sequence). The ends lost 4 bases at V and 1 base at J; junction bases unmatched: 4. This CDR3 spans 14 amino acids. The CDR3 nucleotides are TGTGCCTGGACTAGCGGGAGAGGTTCCTACGAGCAGTACTTC. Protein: CAWTSGRGSYEQYF.

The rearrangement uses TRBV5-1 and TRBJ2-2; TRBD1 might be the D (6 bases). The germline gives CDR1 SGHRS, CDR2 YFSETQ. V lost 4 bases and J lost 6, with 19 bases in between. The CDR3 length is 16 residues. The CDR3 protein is CASSGGPTGGPGELFF. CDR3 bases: TGCGCCAGCAGCGGGGGCCCGACAGGAGGTCCCGGGGAGCTGTTTTTT.

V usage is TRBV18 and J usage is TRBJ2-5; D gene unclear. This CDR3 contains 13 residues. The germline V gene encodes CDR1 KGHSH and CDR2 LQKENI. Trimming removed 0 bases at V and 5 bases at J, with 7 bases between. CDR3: CASSPPMTETQYF. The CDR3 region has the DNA TGTGCCAGCTCACCACCGATGACGGAGACCCAGTACTTC.

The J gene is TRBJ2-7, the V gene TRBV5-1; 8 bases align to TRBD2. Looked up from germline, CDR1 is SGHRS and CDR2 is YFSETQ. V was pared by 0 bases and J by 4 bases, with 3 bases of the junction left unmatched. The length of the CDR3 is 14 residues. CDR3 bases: TGCGCCAGCAGCTTGGAAGGCGGGGGGTACGAGCAGTACTTC. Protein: CASSLEGGGYEQYF.

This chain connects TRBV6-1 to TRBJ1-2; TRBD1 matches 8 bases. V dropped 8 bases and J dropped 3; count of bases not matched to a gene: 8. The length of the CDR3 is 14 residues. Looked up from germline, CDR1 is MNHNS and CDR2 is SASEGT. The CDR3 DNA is TGTGCCAGCCTGAGGACAGGGCTGTACTATGGCTACACCTTC. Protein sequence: CASLRTGLYYGYTF.

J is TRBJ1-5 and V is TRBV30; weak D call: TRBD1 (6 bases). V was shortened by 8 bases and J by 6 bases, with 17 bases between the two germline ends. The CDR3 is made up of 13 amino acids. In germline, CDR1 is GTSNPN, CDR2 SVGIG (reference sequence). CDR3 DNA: TGTGCCGGGGGGAGACAGGAGGGTCAGCCCCAGCATTTT. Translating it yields CAGGRQEGQPQHF. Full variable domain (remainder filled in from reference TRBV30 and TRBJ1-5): SQTIHQWPATLVQPVGSPLSLECTVEGTSNPNLYWYRQAAGRGLQLLFYSVGIGQISSEVPQNLSASRPQDRQFILSSKKLLLSDSGFYLCAGGRQEGQPQHFGDGTRLSIL.

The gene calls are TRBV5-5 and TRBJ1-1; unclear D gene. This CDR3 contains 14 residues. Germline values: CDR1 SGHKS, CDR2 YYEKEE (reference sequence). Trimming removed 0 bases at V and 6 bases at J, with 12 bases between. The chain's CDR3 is CASSLDRRYAEAFF. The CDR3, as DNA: TGTGCCAGCAGCTTGGACCGTCGGTACGCTGAAGCTTTCTTT.